In this sample, the clone carrying this T cell receptor (beta chain) turned up a few times. Trimming removed 7 bases from V and 5 bases from J; junction bases left unmatched: 4. Germline V gene data show CDR1 as SQVTM and CDR2 as ANQGSEA. CDR3 length: 11 amino acids. A 5'RACE template-switching step, the method used to make TCR cDNA, added a universal primer site and UMIs. TCRdb itself ran the 5' RACE reads through MiXCR, one entry per CDR3 protein. The sample lists around 60,000 distinct CDR3 sequences; around 6.2% were seen once. This sample stems from a study of T cells after yellow fever vaccination. Study at large: Using CD3, CD45RA, CCR7 and CD95, the EM, EMRA, CM and Tscm memory subsets were sorted. Study-wide points: In post-booster samples, most primary-vaccination clones reappeared (around 95% CD4, 70% to 90% CD8).

The sequencing here drew on PBMCs, either bulk or a sorted T-cell subset (CD4+, CD8+, memory, or dextramer-sorted; not recorded which), taken on the day of the yellow fever booster vaccination. This TCR came from a man aged 18 to 29 who received the YFV17D yellow fever vaccine. The chain combines TRBV29-1 with TRBJ1-1; TRBD1 agrees at 7 bases. CDR3: CSARQGTEAFF. CDR3 nucleotides: TGCAGCGCCCGACAGGGAACTGAAGCTTTCTTT. Combining the CDR3 with reference TRBV29-1 and TRBJ1-1 gives the whole variable domain SAVISQKPSRDICQRGTSLTIQCQVDSQVTMMFWYRQQPGQSLTLIATANQGSEATYESGFVIDKFPISRPNLTFSTLTVSNMSPEDSSIYLCSARQGTEAFFGQGTRLTVV.